These T cell receptor beta chains were read from a single sample in a study of CD8 T cells in Susac syndrome. Via MiXCR, TCRdb re-called the immunoSEQ multiplex PCR reads, giving one row per CDR3 protein. The sample lists 150,000 or so distinct CDR3 sequences, roughly 95% seen once, with around 0.15% in the top ten. Sequencing was carried out using CD8+ T cells from PBMCs. These receptors originate from a human donor with multiple sclerosis. Each CDR3 is given with its conserved first and last residue. The D gene is left open where the match is weak. Expanded clones get a size class; other rows say once, few or many, or leave the size out.

J,D,size,V,CDR3,DNA
TRBJ1-1,-,-,TRBV29-1,CSVEEVGTVEAFF,TGCAGCGTTGAAGAGGTCGGGACGGTTGAAGCTTTCTTT
TRBJ2-3,-,-,TRBV29-1,CSVGVGITDTQYF,TGCAGCGTTGGGGTCGGGATTACAGATACGCAGTATTTT
TRBJ2-1,TRBD2,-,TRBV10-3,CAIRAQSGGAYNEQFF,TGTGCCATCAGGGCCCAGAGCGGGGGGGCCTACAATGAGCAGTTCTTC
TRBJ1-2,-,-,TRBV27,CASSFGHNYGYTF,TGTGCCAGCAGCTTCGGACATAACTATGGCTACACCTTC
TRBJ2-7,TRBD1,-,TRBV7-9,CASSGSRDRNEQYF,TGTGCCAGCAGCGGATCCCGGGACAGAAACGAGCAGTACTTC
TRBJ1-1,-,once,TRBV7-8,CASSLAGAAEAFF,TGTGCCAGCAGCTTAGCGGGGGCCGCTGAAGCTTTCTTT
TRBJ1-5,-,-,TRBV12-3/TRBV12-4,CASSAQGFLNQPQHF,TGTGCCAGCAGTGCCCAGGGATTCCTCAATCAGCCCCAGCATTTT
TRBJ2-4,TRBD1,-,TRBV5-1,CASSLTQGSNIQYF,TGCGCCAGCAGCTTGACACAGGGGTCAAACATTCAGTACTTC
TRBJ1-2,-,once,TRBV7-9,CASSFVDRSYGYTF,TGTGCCAGCAGCTTCGTGGATAGGAGCTATGGCTACACCTTC
TRBJ1-3,-,-,TRBV29-1,CSAVTPGRRPENTIYF,TGCAGCGCCGTAACCCCCGGGCGAAGGCCTGAAAACACCATATATTTT
TRBJ2-3,TRBD2,-,TRBV20-1,CSAPHREGFTDTQYF,TGCAGTGCCCCGCACCGGGAGGGATTCACAGATACGCAGTATTTT
TRBJ1-2,-,-,TRBV7-9,CAARGETVANYGYTF,TGTGCCGCTCGGGGGGAGACAGTCGCTAACTATGGCTACACCTTC
TRBJ1-2,-,once,TRBV19,CATGDGYYGYTF,TGTGCCACGGGAGACGGCTACTATGGCTACACCTTC
TRBJ2-3,-,-,TRBV3-1,CASTKGFQLGGTDTQYF,TGTGCCAGCACCAAAGGGTTCCAACTAGGAGGCACAGATACGCAGTATTTT
TRBJ1-2,-,-,TRBV27,CASRVGTNNYGYTF,TGTGCCAGCAGGGTCGGAACTAATAACTATGGCTACACCTTC
TRBJ1-6,-,few,TRBV9,CASSLGTGNSPLHF,TGTGCCAGCAGCCTCGGGACGGGTAATTCACCCCTCCACTTT
TRBJ2-1,-,-,TRBV20-1,CSAQLGNEQFF,TGCAGTGCACAACTTGGGAATGAGCAGTTCTTC
TRBJ1-2,-,-,TRBV5-6,CASSSLRGFYGYTF,TGTGCCAGCAGCTCCTTGCGAGGATTCTATGGCTACACCTTC
TRBJ2-1,TRBD2,-,TRBV20-1,CSAGLAGGYNEQFF,TGCAGTGCCGGGCTAGCGGGGGGGTACAATGAGCAGTTCTTC
TRBJ2-7,-,-,TRBV4-1,CASSQTGTSLSYEQYF,TGCGCCAGCAGCCAAACCGGGACATCCCTCTCCTACGAGCAGTACTTC
TRBJ1-1,-,-,TRBV7-2,CASNHYLGGDLAFF,TGTGCCAGCAACCACTACTTGGGGGGGGACTTAGCTTTCTTT
TRBJ2-2,-,-,TRBV2,CATQGGGVPGELFF,TGTGCTACTCAGGGTGGCGGGGTGCCCGGGGAGCTGTTTTTT
TRBJ2-7,-,-,TRBV30,CAIRGHEQYF,TGTGCCATCAGGGGCCACGAGCAGTACTTC
TRBJ2-7,-,-,TRBV30,CALGRSSYEQYF,TGTGCCTTGGGCAGGAGCTCCTACGAGCAGTACTTC
TRBJ2-5,TRBD2,-,TRBV3-1,CASSPVMIAGGPKETQYF,TGTGCCAGCAGCCCGGTTATGATAGCGGGGGGGCCGAAAGAGACCCAGTACTTC
TRBJ1-5,TRBD1,once,TRBV30,CAWRPGQGNQPQHF,TGTGCCTGGAGGCCGGGACAGGGGAATCAGCCCCAGCATTTT
TRBJ2-2,TRBD1,-,TRBV12-3/TRBV12-4,CASSPGTGANTGELFF,TGTGCCAGCAGTCCTGGGACAGGGGCGAACACCGGGGAGCTGTTTTTT
TRBJ1-1,-,-,TRBV30,CAWSWGLTEAFF,TGTGCCTGGTCATGGGGGTTAACTGAAGCTTTCTTT
TRBJ1-2,-,once,TRBV29-1,CSAAGYTF,TGCAGCGCAGCGGGCTACACCTTC
TRBJ2-3,-,-,TRBV29-1,CSVVGGSTDTQYF,TGCAGCGTTGTGGGGGGTAGCACAGATACGCAGTATTTT
TRBJ1-1,-,-,TRBV6-5,CASSYEGGNTEAFF,TGTGCCAGCAGTTACGAGGGGGGGAACACTGAAGCTTTCTTT